This TCR beta chain was sequenced in a study of Ad26.COV2.S vaccination and SARS-CoV-2 variants (TCRdb year 2021). Broadly, across the study: TCRbeta repertoire sequencing served as the tool for gauging how specific and how broad the SARS-CoV-2-reactive T cell receptors were following Ad26.COV2.S vaccination. A total of 32 samples were included in the TCR-sequenced set, comprising about 20 Ad26.COV2.S vaccine recipients, 5 placebo recipients and 8 SARS-CoV-2 convalescent individuals. On the study overall, not on this receptor specifically: Higher spike-specific TCR breadth was observed in Ad26.COV2.S recipients than in placebo recipients (P = 0.0014). Non-spike TCR breadth was comparable between vaccine and placebo recipients, consistent with the vaccine containing only spike. The authors noted that total T cell responses may have been underestimated by the TCR breadth and depth analyses. After vaccination, substantial breadth of spike-specific CD8+ and CD4+ T cell responses was reported.

What the time point label conveys for this sample: individuals recovered from natural SARS-CoV-2 infection. TCRbeta CDR3 regions were sequenced with the immunoSEQ Assay. After extraction, genomic DNA underwent amplification by bias-controlled multiplex PCR, followed by high-throughput sequencing. The authors processed their data as follows. To quantify the absolute abundance of each unique TCRbeta CDR3 region, sequences were collapsed and filtered. T cell fraction was estimated by normalization of TCRbeta template counts to usable DNA, with usable DNA being measured through amplification of reference genes present in all nucleated cells. Repertoire TCRs were annotated as SARS-CoV-2-specific when V gene, CDR3 amino acid sequence and J gene were exactly matched to a known reactive TCR set. The reference SARS-CoV-2 TCR set was obtained from MIRA and was filtered for enrichment in COVID-19-positive ImmuneCODE repertoires, whereby public or cross-reactive TCRs were removed. Using the MIRA antigens, annotated TCRs were further analysed by specific ORF or by position within an ORF. Breadth was defined as annotated unique rearrangements over total unique productive rearrangements; depth was the summed frequency of those rearrangements. Two-sided Wilcoxon rank-sum tests were used to compare TCR breadth between groups. TCRdb's version of the immuneACCESS table is confined to in-frame rearrangements and falls short of the full clone set. An unresolved V gene accounts for under half of the shortfall where checked; the remainder is of unknown origin. The V and J calls and clone size come from that table; D and trimming were worked out from the DNA. This sample has 150,000 to 200,000 clones in its table, and roughly 89% of those were observed once. 5.9% of the sample goes to the ten largest clones.

This clone was observed a handful of times. The antigen it recognizes is unknown. Base qualities are not provided; no much larger clone lies one nucleotide away. V is cut by 2 bases and J by 0 bases, and the space between the germline ends is 14 bases. The germline V gene specifies SNHLY as CDR1 and FYNNEI as CDR2. Taken from cysteine to phenylalanine, the CDR3 has 16 residues. Here the CDR3 DNA is all that survives: 48 bases in frame from base 1. The TCR comes from a human donor who had recovered from COVID-19. The rearrangement joined TRBV2 to TRBJ2-7; a weak D assignment points to TRBD2 (6 bases agree). The specimen comprised peripheral blood, sampled after recovery from COVID-19. CDR3 loop: CASSEMGGSLSYEQYF. The nucleotides read TGTGCCAGCAGTGAAATGGGAGGATCACTCTCCTACGAGCAGTACTTC.